This T cell receptor beta chain was retrieved from a study of blood T cell repertoires in COVID-19. This clone was seen only once. Clones were read by immunoSEQ multiplex PCR, and TCRdb kept only the in-frame ones, dropping some. The table shows about 15,000 clones, with approximately 88% occurring only once. This CDR3 spans 15 amino acids. Germline CDR1 reads SGHTA; CDR2 reads FQGNSA. The V and J ends lost 5 bases and 4 bases, in that order; junction bases with no gene match: 6. The chain joins TRBV7-2 to TRBJ1-2; 11 bases agree with TRBD1. The sequenced material came from peripheral blood. This sequence was found in a woman between 65 and 79 years old in a cohort sampled during active or convalescent COVID-19. CDR3 region: CASSPGQGAGYGYTF. In nucleotides, the CDR3 is TGTGCCAGCAGCCCCGGACAGGGGGCGGGCTATGGCTACACCTTC.